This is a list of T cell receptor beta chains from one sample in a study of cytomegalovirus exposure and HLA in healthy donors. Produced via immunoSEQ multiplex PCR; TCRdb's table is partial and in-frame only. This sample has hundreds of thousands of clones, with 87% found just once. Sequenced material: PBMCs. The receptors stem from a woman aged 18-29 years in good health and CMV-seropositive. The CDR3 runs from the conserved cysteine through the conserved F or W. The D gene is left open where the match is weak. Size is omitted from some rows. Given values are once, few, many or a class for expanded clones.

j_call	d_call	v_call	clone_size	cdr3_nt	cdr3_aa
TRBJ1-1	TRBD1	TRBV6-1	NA	TGTGCCAGCAGTGGAGGACAGGGATATTGGACTGAAGCTTTCTTT	CASSGGQGYWTEAFF
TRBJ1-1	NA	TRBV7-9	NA	TGTGCCAGCAGTTACATGAACACTGAAGCTTTCTTT	CASSYMNTEAFF
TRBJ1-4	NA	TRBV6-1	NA	TGTGCCAGCAGTGGTGGCGGGGCAACTAATGAAAAACTGTTTTTT	CASSGGGATNEKLFF
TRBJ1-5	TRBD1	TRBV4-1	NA	TGCGCCAGTAGCCAAGAGGTCAGGACAGGGGGCGATCAGCCCCAGCATTTT	CASSQEVRTGGDQPQHF
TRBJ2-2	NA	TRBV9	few	TGTGCCAGCAGCGTAGCCTACAGGGCCGGGGAGCTGTTTTTT	CASSVAYRAGELFF
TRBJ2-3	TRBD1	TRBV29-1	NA	TGCAGCGTTGAAGATTGGGACAGGTCTAGCACAGATACGCAGTATTTT	CSVEDWDRSSTDTQYF
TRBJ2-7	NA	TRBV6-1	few	TGTGCCAGCAGTGAAGACTATTTGGAGCAGTACTTC	CASSEDYLEQYF
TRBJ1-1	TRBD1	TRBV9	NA	TGTGCCAGCAGCCCCTTCCTCGGACAGGGAGGAACTGAAGCTTTCTTT	CASSPFLGQGGTEAFF
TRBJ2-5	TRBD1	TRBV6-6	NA	TGTGCCAGCAGCGCCCCGACAGGGGAGACCCAGTACTTC	CASSAPTGETQYF
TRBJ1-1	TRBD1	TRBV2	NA	TGTGCCAGCAGGGGGACAGTCACTGAAGCTTTCTTT	CASRGTVTEAFF